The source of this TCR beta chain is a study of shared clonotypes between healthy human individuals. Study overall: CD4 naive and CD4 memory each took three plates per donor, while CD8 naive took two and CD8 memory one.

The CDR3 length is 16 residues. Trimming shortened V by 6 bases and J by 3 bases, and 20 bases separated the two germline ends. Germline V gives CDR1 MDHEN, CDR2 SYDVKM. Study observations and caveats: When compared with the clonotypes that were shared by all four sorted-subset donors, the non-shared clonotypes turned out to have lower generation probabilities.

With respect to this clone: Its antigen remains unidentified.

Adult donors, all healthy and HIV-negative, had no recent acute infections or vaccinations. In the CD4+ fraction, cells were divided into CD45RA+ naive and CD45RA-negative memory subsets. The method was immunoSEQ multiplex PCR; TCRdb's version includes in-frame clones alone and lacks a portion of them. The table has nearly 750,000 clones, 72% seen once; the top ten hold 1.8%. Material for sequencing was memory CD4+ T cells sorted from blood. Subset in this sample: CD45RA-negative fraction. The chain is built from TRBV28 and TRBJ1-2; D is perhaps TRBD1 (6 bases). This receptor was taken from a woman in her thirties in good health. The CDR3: CASRPRGGRGDYGYTF. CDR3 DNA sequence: TGTGCCAGCAGACCCCGCGGGGGGCGAGGGGACTATGGCTACACCTTC.